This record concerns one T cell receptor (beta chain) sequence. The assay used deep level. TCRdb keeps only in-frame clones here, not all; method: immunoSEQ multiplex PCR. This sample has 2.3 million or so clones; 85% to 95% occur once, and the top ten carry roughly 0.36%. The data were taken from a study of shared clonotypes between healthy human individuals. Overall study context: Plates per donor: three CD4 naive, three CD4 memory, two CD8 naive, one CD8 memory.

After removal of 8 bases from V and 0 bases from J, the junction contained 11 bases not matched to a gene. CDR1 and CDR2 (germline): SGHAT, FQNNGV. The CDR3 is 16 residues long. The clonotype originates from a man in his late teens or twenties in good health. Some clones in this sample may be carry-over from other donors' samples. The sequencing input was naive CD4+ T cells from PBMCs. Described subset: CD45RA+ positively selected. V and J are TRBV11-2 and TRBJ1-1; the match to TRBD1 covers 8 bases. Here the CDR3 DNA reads TGTGCCAGCGGAATGACAGGGGTAAGACTGAACACTGAAGCTTTCTTT. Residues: CASGMTGVRLNTEAFF.